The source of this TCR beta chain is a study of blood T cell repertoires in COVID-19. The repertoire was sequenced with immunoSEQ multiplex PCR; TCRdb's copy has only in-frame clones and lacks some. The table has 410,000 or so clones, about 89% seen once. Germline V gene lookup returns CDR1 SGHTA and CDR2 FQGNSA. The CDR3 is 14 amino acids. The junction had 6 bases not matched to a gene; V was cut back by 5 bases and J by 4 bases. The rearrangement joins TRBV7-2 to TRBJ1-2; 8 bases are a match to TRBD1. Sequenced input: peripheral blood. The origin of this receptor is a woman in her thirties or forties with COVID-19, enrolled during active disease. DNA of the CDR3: TGTGCCAGCAGCGCGGACAGGGCAGTCTATGGCTACACCTTC. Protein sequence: CASSADRAVYGYTF.